These 14 T cell receptor beta chains came from one sample sequenced in a study of human T cells and chemical hapten exposure. TCRdb re-called the RACE reads through MiXCR, storing one row per CDR3 protein. The repertoire holds roughly 120,000 distinct CDR3 sequences, roughly an eighth seen once, with over 0.85% in the top ten. Time point specified: patch test 1, 2 weeks after DPC sensitization. The treatment: therapeutic diphenylcyclopropenone sensitization with weekly scalp DPC. Specimen: whole blood, collected in connection with sensitization to the hapten diphenylcyclopropenone (DPC). All receptors derive from a man aged 18-30 years with alopecia areata. Some clones in this sample may be carry-over from other donors' samples.

This clonotype was seen a few times. The chain has TRBV5-6 and TRBJ1-5; D remains ambiguous. Germline loops: CDR1 SGHDT, CDR2 YYEEEE. The ends were cut back, 2 bases at V and 5 bases at J, with 20 bases in the middle. The CDR3 has 17 residues. In nucleotides, the CDR3 is TGTGCCAGCAGCTTCGCAAAGCCCCGGGGTCGTCATCAGCCCCAGCATTTT. This encodes CASSFAKPRGRHQPQHF.

This clonotype was seen only a few times. V usage is TRBV10-1 and J usage is TRBJ1-1; perhaps TRBD1 as D (5 bases). CDR3 length equals 15 residues. V lost 2 bases to trimming and J lost 1 base, with 11 bases between them. In germline, CDR1 is WNHNN, CDR2 SYGVQD (reference sequence). CDR3 region: CASSEARGPNTEAFF. The CDR3 region has the DNA TGCGCCAGCAGTGAGGCTAGGGGACCGAACACTGAAGCTTTCTTT.

The V gene is TRBV27, the J gene TRBJ2-1; 7 nucleotides agree with TRBD2. Germline lookup yields CDR1 MNHEY and CDR2 SMNVEV (reference sequence). V shed 4 bases, J shed 0 bases, and the junction held 3 bases outside the gene matches. The length of the CDR3 is 15 residues. The CDR3 DNA reads as TGTGCCAGCAGTTCCGGGGGGAGCTCCTACAATGAGCAGTTCTTC. Translating it yields CASSSGGSSYNEQFF.

This clonotype has only a few counts. J is TRBJ1-1 and V is TRBV2; no clear D gene. Trimming shortened V by 1 base and J by 0 bases, and 9 bases separated the two germline ends. Germline CDR1 and CDR2: SNHLY and FYNNEI. This CDR3 contains 15 residues. CDR3 nucleotides: TGTGCCAGCAGTGAAGTTCGGGGTATGAACACTGAAGCTTTCTTT. Amino acid sequence: CASSEVRGMNTEAFF.

This chain links TRBV20-1 with TRBJ2-3; perhaps TRBD1 as D (7 bases). The CDR3 length is 14 residues. The V gene's germline CDR1 is DFQATT and CDR2 SNEGSKA (reference sequence). V was pared by 6 bases and J by 2 bases, with 15 bases between. CDR3: CSARGAGNTDTQYF. CDR3 coding DNA: TGCAGTGCCAGGGGGGCAGGGAACACAGATACGCAGTATTTT.

This clonotype was picked up a small number of times. This chain's CDR3 is CASMLRGQGFEKLFF. The DNA of the CDR3 is TGTGCCAGCATGTTACGGGGACAGGGCTTTGAAAAACTGTTTTTT. The V gene is TRBV6-6, the J gene TRBJ1-4; 9 bases are shared with TRBD1. Germline V CDR1 and CDR2: MNHNY, SVGAGI (reference sequence). Trimming took 7 bases from V and 7 from J; bases not matched to a gene: 10. The CDR3 is made up of 15 amino acids.

The chain uses TRBV7-2 and TRBJ1-1; the D is unclear. Germline CDR1 and CDR2: SGHTA and FQGNSA. Trimming pared 1 base from V and 8 bases from J, leaving 14 bases between. The CDR3 sequence is 14 residues long. The CDR3, as DNA: TGTGCCAGCAGCTTAGAAACCGACAAATGGGAAGCTTTCTTT. Its translation: CASSLETDKWEAFF.

The sample holds a few counts of this clonotype. The chain carries TRBV7-8 and TRBJ1-5; TRBD1 aligns across 8 bases. V lost 5 bases to trimming and J lost 6 bases; unmatched junction nucleotides: 12. Germline values: CDR1 SGHVS, CDR2 FQNEAQ. The CDR3 extends over 16 amino acids. This chain's CDR3 is CASSPQTGASRQPQHF. The DNA for the CDR3 is TGTGCCAGCAGCCCCCAGACAGGGGCCTCCCGTCAGCCCCAGCATTTT.

The rearrangement joins TRBV5-1 to TRBJ2-5; D is uncertain. Per the germline V gene, CDR1 is SGHRS and CDR2 is YFSETQ. V gave up 0 bases and J gave up 5 bases, with 2 bases separating them. The CDR3 contains 11 residues. The CDR3, as DNA: TGCGCCAGCAGCTTGGACGAGACCCAGTACTTC. It specifies CASSLDETQYF.

This clonotype was found a few times. The gene calls are TRBV2 and TRBJ1-4, with a weak D call TRBD1 (5 bases). This CDR3 region has 15 residues. Between the trimmed V and J ends, which lost 3 bases and 5 bases, there was a span of 13 bases. CDR1 SNHLY and CDR2 FYNNEI come from the germline V gene. The CDR3 DNA sequence: TGTGCCAGCAGTGATGGGGGGAAAGAGAATGAAAAACTGTTTTTT. It encodes CASSDGGKENEKLFF.

The chain couples TRBV3-1 to TRBJ1-1; D not certain. Per the germline V gene, CDR1 is LGHDT and CDR2 is YNNKEL (reference sequence). V was trimmed by 5 bases and J by 4 bases, leaving 14 bases between them. The length of the CDR3 is 14 residues. CDR3 in amino acids: CASSFSGSRTEAFF. In DNA form, the CDR3 reads TGTGCCAGCAGCTTCTCCGGTTCTCGCACTGAAGCTTTCTTT.

The sample holds a few counts of this clonotype. The V gene is TRBV7-9, the J gene TRBJ1-6, with 8 bases that match TRBD1. The junction had 3 bases not matched to a gene; V was cut back by 4 bases and J by 4 bases. Germline V CDR1 and CDR2: SEHNR, FQNEAQ (reference sequence). The CDR3 loop spans 15 amino acids. The CDR3 here is CASSSWTGYNSPLHF. Here the CDR3 DNA reads TGTGCCAGCAGCTCCTGGACAGGGTATAATTCACCCCTCCACTTT.

This clonotype was recorded many times. V gene TRBV5-1 combines with J gene TRBJ2-5, with D perhaps TRBD1 (5 bases). CDR1 is SGHRS and CDR2 is YFSETQ in the germline V gene. CDR3 length: 14 amino acids. Trimming took off 0 bases at V and 4 bases at J, with 10 bases between the two ends. The CDR3 DNA reads TGCGCCAGCAGCTTGGCCCAGGGCATAGAGACCCAGTACTTC. This encodes CASSLAQGIETQYF.

This clonotype was counted a few times. V usage is TRBV7-6 and J usage is TRBJ2-2, with 9 bases lining up with TRBD1. The CDR3 sequence is 14 residues long. Unmatched junction bases numbered 3, after V lost 4 bases and J lost 6 bases. In germline, CDR1 is SGHVS, CDR2 FNYEAQ. CDR3 amino acids: CASSSGTGPGELFF. The CDR3, as DNA: TGTGCCAGCAGCTCAGGGACAGGGCCCGGGGAGCTGTTTTTT. Combining the CDR3 with reference TRBV7-6 and TRBJ2-2 gives the whole variable domain GAGVSQSPRYKVTKRGQDVALRCDPISGHVSLYWYRQALGQGPEFLTYFNYEAQQDKSGLPNDRFSAERPEGSISTLTIQRTEQRDSAMYRCASSSGTGPGELFFGEGSRLTVL.